Following are 22 T cell receptor beta chains from one sample sequenced in a study of cytomegalovirus exposure and HLA in healthy donors. Using immunoSEQ multiplex PCR, the repertoire was profiled, and TCRdb retains in-frame clones only, with some absent. The data show 150,000 to 200,000 clones, 80% to 90% seen once. Sequencing was done on a sample of PBMCs. The receptors stem from a woman between 18 and 29 years old in good health and CMV-seronegative.

The chain joins TRBV2 to TRBJ1-3, with TRBD1 identical over 7 bases. Germline CDR1 is SNHLY and CDR2 is FYNNEI. Germline trimming cut 4 bases from V and 4 bases from J; bases unmatched to any gene: 7. The CDR3 has 15 amino acids. This CDR3 is CASSVRGPVGNTIYF. The DNA for the CDR3 is TGTGCCAGCAGTGTTAGGGGGCCGGTCGGAAACACCATATATTTT.

In its sample, this clone was seen once. The V gene is TRBV15, the J gene TRBJ2-7; 9 bases line up with TRBD1. Germline trimming cut 2 bases from V and 2 bases from J; bases unmatched to any gene: 1. The CDR3 runs to 14 residues. Germline loops: CDR1 LNHNV, CDR2 YYDKDF (reference sequence). CDR3 residues: CATSRRTGAYEQYF. The CDR3 nucleotides read TGTGCCACCAGCAGACGGACAGGGGCCTACGAGCAGTACTTC.

CDR3 loop: CASNLGQSNEKLFF. Here the CDR3 DNA reads TGCGCCAGCAATTTGGGACAGAGTAATGAAAAACTGTTTTTT. The V and J genes are TRBV5-1 and TRBJ1-4; 7 nucleotides align to TRBD1. The CDR3 totals 14 residues. Unmatched junction bases numbered 6, after V lost 6 bases and J lost 4 bases. Germline V gene lookup returns CDR1 SGHRS and CDR2 YFSETQ.

The V call is TRBV7-8, the J call TRBJ2-1, with D perhaps TRBD1 (6 bases). V gave up 1 base and J gave up 5 bases, with 12 bases separating them. Per germline, CDR1 SGHVS and CDR2 FQNEAQ. The CDR3 is 15 residues long. The CDR3: CASSLDRVRHNEQFF. Written as DNA, the CDR3 is TGTGCCAGCAGCTTAGACAGGGTGCGCCACAATGAGCAGTTCTTC.

Only one count was recorded for this clone. The gene calls are TRBV27 and TRBJ2-7, with D unclear. The germline CDR1 and CDR2 sequences are MNHEY and SMNVEV (reference sequence). CDR3 size: 13 residues. Trimming took off 2 bases at V and 0 bases at J, with 5 bases between the two ends. The CDR3 DNA follows: TGTGCCAGCAGTTTACAGGTCTCCTACGAGCAGTACTTC. Protein product: CASSLQVSYEQYF.

This clone came up a few times. CDR3 loop: CASSLTGYTYEQYF. CDR3 bases: TGTGCCAGCAGCTTGACGGGGTATACCTACGAGCAGTACTTC. The rearrangement joins TRBV5-6 to TRBJ2-7; tentative D call: TRBD2 (5 bases). The CDR3 runs to 14 residues. V dropped 1 base and J dropped 2 bases, with 10 bases sitting between them. Germline CDR1 and CDR2: SGHDT and YYEEEE.

The V gene is TRBV19, the J gene TRBJ2-7; 11 bases map to TRBD2. The CDR3 is 16 residues long. Germline V gene sequence: CDR1 LNHDA, CDR2 SQIVND (reference sequence). Trimming at V came to 7 bases and at J to 1 base, leaving 9 bases not matched to a gene. In DNA form, the CDR3 reads TGTGCCAGTACCCTTTCCGGGACTAGCGGATCCTACGAGCAGTACTTC. Translated, it gives CASTLSGTSGSYEQYF.

The rearrangement uses TRBV9 and TRBJ2-2; no reliable D call. Germline V gives CDR1 SGDLS, CDR2 YYNGEE. This CDR3 contains 14 residues. V lost 0 bases and J lost 7, with 10 bases in between. CDR3: CASSVVQGDGELFF. The CDR3, as DNA: TGTGCCAGCAGCGTAGTACAAGGAGACGGGGAGCTGTTTTTT.

CDR3 residues: CASSEIGAPNEKLFF. The CDR3 DNA sequence: TGTGCCAGCAGTGAAATTGGGGCGCCTAATGAAAAACTGTTTTTT. The genes are TRBV2 and TRBJ1-4; TRBD1 might be the D (5 bases). V lost 2 bases and J 3 bases, leaving 10 bases between the germline ends. Germline loops: CDR1 SNHLY, CDR2 FYNNEI. The CDR3 runs to 15 residues.

The J gene is TRBJ2-2, the V gene TRBV9, with D hard to call. This CDR3 is built from 15 residues. CDR1 SGDLS and CDR2 YYNGEE come from the germline V gene. The V gene lost 4 bases and the J gene lost 3 bases, with 13 bases spanning the gap. The CDR3 loop is CASSSGYSDTGELFF. The CDR3 DNA follows: TGTGCCAGCAGCTCAGGATATTCGGACACCGGGGAGCTGTTTTTT.

The rearrangement links TRBV2 to TRBJ1-5; D may be TRBD1 (6 bases). Trimming removed 5 bases at V and 0 bases at J, with 20 bases between. Looked up from germline, CDR1 is SNHLY and CDR2 is FYNNEI. CDR3 size: 18 residues. The CDR3 loop is CASSSRQEGTVSNQPQHF. CDR3 DNA sequence: TGTGCCAGCAGTTCCAGACAGGAAGGTACAGTTAGCAATCAGCCCCAGCATTTT.

This sequence joins TRBV7-6 and TRBJ2-2; 10 bases align to TRBD2. The CDR3 runs to 16 residues. Germline CDR1 is SGHVS and CDR2 is FNYEAQ. The J segment lost 6 bases and the V segment lost 5 bases, leaving 9 bases of the junction unmatched. In DNA form, the CDR3 reads TGTGCCAGCAGCCCACGGGGACTAGCGAGCCCCGGGGAGCTGTTTTTT. Its protein product is CASSPRGLASPGELFF.

Here the CDR3 reads CASSLAPQGFGTEAFF. CDR3 bases: TGTGCCAGCAGCTTAGCCCCACAGGGGTTCGGCACTGAAGCTTTCTTT. V gene TRBV7-2 combines with J gene TRBJ1-1; 7 nucleotides line up with TRBD1. With 0 bases clipped from V and 4 bases from J, the junction kept 8 bases outside the gene matches. Germline V gene data show CDR1 as SGHTA and CDR2 as FQGNSA. The length of the CDR3 is 16 residues.

The chain carries TRBV11-2 and TRBJ1-1, with TRBD1 matching over 10 bases. Germline V gives CDR1 SGHAT, CDR2 FQNNGV. CDR3 length: 13 residues. The ends lost 5 bases at V and 8 bases at J; junction bases unmatched: 5. The CDR3 DNA reads as TGTGCCAGCAGCCGCGACAGGGGGCAGGAAGCTTTCTTT. It encodes CASSRDRGQEAFF.

The chain uses TRBV29-1 and TRBJ1-6; 8 bases are a match to TRBD1. CDR1 and CDR2 (germline): SQVTM, ANQGSEA. This CDR3 spans 13 amino acids. V lost 4 bases, J lost 5 bases, and 1 base stayed unmatched. The CDR3: CSVVDRDNSPLHF. In DNA form, the CDR3 reads TGCAGCGTTGTGGACAGGGATAATTCACCCCTCCACTTT.

CDR3 amino acids: CASSLRDFPSYEQYF. CDR3 in DNA: TGCGCCAGCAGCCTCCGGGACTTCCCCTCCTACGAGCAGTACTTC. This rearrangement joins TRBV5-1 to TRBJ2-7; maybe TRBD2 (6 bases). Germline V gene data show CDR1 as SGHRS and CDR2 as YFSETQ. Trimming stripped 4 bases from V and 0 bases from J, with 14 bases between. The CDR3 length is 15 residues.

The chain carries TRBV14 and TRBJ2-7; no reliable D call. The CDR3 sequence is 15 residues long. Trimming removed 0 bases at V and 2 bases at J, with 11 bases between. The germline gives CDR1 SGHDN, CDR2 FVKESK. The CDR3 sequence: CASSQEAGFAYEQYF. The CDR3 nucleotides are TGTGCCAGCAGCCAAGAGGCAGGCTTCGCCTACGAGCAGTACTTC.

Written as DNA, the CDR3 is TGTGCCAGCAGCTTAGGTGACAGTCTAGCCTACGAGCAGTACTTC. This sequence encodes CASSLGDSLAYEQYF. The chain couples TRBV7-2 to TRBJ2-7, with D perhaps matching TRBD1 (5 bases). This CDR3 comprises 15 residues. Germline values: CDR1 SGHTA, CDR2 FQGNSA. V shed 1 base and J shed 2 bases, with 12 bases lying between them.

This clone has only a few counts. The rearrangement links TRBV10-3 to TRBJ1-1, with D unresolved. V was pared by 4 bases and J by 0 bases, with 6 bases between. The CDR3 sequence is 13 residues long. Germline CDR1 and CDR2: ENHRY and SYGVKD. The CDR3 sequence: CAISAVMNTEAFF. The DNA of the CDR3 is TGTGCCATCAGTGCGGTGATGAACACTGAAGCTTTCTTT.

This rearrangement joins TRBV5-1 to TRBJ2-7; 8 positions match TRBD1. In germline, CDR1 is SGHRS, CDR2 YFSETQ. The trim removed 4 bases at V and 4 bases at J, leaving 13 bases unmatched. This CDR3 is built from 16 residues. CDR3 region: CASSLPKQGVAYEQYF. CDR3 in DNA: TGCGCCAGCAGCCTGCCAAAACAGGGGGTGGCATACGAGCAGTACTTC.

The chain has TRBV19 and TRBJ1-3; D gene uncertain. This CDR3 region has 15 residues. V lost 5 bases and J lost 0, with 11 bases in between. CDR1 and CDR2 from the germline V gene are LNHDA and SQIVND (reference sequence). The DNA of the CDR3 is TGTGCCAGTAGTCCCGGGAAAGACTCTGGAAACACCATATATTTT. It codes for CASSPGKDSGNTIYF.

The V call is TRBV4-1, the J call TRBJ1-6; the D gene is possibly TRBD1 (6 bases). There are 18 residues in the CDR3. The germline V gene encodes CDR1 MGHRA and CDR2 YSYEKL. V was trimmed by 1 base and J by 0 bases, leaving 13 bases between them. The chain's CDR3 is CASSQGQVISSYNSPLHF. The CDR3 DNA follows: TGCGCCAGCAGCCAAGGACAGGTGATCAGCTCCTATAATTCACCCCTCCACTTT.